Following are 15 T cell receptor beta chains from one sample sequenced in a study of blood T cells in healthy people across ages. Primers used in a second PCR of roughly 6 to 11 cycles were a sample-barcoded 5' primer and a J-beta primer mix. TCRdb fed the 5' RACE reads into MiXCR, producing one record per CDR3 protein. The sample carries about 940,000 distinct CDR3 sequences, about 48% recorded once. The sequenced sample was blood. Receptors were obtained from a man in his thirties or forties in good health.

The CDR3 sequence is CASSQDSRGTTGELFF. In nucleotides, the CDR3 is TGTGCCAGCAGCCAAGATTCGCGGGGAACGACCGGGGAGCTGTTTTTT. The chain has TRBV4-2 and TRBJ2-2; D is possibly TRBD2 (6 bases). Germline V lookup: CDR1 LGHNA, CDR2 YNFKEQ. The CDR3 runs 16 residues. Between the trimmed V and J ends, which lost 0 bases and 5 bases, there was a span of 13 bases.

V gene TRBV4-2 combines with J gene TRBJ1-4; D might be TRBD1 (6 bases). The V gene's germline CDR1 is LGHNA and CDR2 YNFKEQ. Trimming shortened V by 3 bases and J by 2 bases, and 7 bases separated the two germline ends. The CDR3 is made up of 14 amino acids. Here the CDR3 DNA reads TGTGCCAGCAGCCATGACAGGACTAATGAAAAACTGTTTTTT. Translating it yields CASSHDRTNEKLFF.

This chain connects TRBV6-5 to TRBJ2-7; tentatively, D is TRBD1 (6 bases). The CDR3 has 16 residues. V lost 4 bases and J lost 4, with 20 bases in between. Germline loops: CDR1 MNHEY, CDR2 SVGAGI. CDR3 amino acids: CASSSDFRGIKYEQYF. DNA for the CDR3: TGTGCCAGCAGTTCGGATTTTAGGGGGATCAAGTACGAGCAGTACTTC.

This CDR3 is CASSPERTGNEKLFF. Written as DNA, the CDR3 is TGCGCCAGCAGCCCAGAGCGGACAGGGAATGAAAAACTGTTTTTT. The chain has TRBV4-1 and TRBJ1-4, with 8 bases lining up with TRBD1. This CDR3 has 15 amino acids. Germline V gene sequence: CDR1 MGHRA, CDR2 YSYEKL. The V segment lost 4 bases and the J segment 5 bases; nucleotides outside the gene matches: 6.

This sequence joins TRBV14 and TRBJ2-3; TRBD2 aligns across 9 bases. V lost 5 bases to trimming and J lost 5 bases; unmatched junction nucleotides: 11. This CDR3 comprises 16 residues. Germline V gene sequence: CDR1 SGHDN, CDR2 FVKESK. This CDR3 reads CASSKTPAGGRDTQYF. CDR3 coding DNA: TGTGCCAGCAGCAAGACCCCCGCGGGGGGGCGAGATACGCAGTATTTT.

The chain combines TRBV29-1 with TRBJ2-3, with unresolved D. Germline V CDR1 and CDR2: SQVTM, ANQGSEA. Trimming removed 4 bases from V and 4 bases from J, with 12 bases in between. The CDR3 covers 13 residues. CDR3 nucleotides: TGCAGCGTTGTAAAGGCCCACCCAGATACGCAGTATTTT. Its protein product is CSVVKAHPDTQYF.

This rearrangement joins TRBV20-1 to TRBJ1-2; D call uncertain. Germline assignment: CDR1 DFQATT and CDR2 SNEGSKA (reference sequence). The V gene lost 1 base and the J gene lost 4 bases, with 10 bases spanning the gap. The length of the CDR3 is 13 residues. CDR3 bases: TGCAGTGCTAGAGTTGGGCAAACCTATGGCTACACCTTC. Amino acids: CSARVGQTYGYTF.

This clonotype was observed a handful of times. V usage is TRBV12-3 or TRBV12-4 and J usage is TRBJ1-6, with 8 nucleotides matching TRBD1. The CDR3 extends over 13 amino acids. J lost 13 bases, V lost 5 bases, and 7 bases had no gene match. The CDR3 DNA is TGTGCCAGCAGTGGGACAGGAGCAGATCCCCTCCACTTT. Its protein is CASSGTGADPLHF.

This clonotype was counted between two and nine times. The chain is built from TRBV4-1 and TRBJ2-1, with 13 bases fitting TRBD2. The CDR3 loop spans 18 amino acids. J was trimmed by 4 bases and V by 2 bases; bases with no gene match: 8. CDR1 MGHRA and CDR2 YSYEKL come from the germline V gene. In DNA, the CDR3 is TGCGCCAGCAGCCAACTACCGGGACTAGCGGGGATATACAATGAGCAGTTCTTC. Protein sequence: CASSQLPGLAGIYNEQFF.

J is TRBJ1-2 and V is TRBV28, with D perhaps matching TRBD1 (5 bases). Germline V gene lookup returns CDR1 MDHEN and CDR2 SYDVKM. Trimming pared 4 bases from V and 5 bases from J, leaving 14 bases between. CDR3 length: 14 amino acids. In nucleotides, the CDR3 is TGTGCCAGCAGTTCTACGGGGCGATTGTATGGCTACACCTTC. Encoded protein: CASSSTGRLYGYTF.

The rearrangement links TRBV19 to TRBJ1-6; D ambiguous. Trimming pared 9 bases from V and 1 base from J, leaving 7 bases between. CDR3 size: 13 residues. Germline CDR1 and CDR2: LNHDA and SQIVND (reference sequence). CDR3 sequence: CASASSYNSPLHF. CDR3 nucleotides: TGTGCCAGCGCGAGTTCCTATAATTCACCCCTCCACTTT.

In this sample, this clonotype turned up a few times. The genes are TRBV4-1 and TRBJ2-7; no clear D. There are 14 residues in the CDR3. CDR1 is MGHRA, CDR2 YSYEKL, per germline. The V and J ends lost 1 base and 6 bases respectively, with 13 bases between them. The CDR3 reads CASSQARSSPEQYF. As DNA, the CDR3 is TGCGCCAGCAGCCAAGCCCGGAGTTCCCCCGAGCAGTACTTC.

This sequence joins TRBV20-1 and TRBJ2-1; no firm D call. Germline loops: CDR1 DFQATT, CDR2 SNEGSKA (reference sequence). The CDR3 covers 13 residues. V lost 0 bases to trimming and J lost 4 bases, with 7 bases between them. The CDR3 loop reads CSAREAIYNEQFF. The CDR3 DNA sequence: TGCAGTGCTAGAGAGGCAATTTACAATGAGCAGTTCTTC.

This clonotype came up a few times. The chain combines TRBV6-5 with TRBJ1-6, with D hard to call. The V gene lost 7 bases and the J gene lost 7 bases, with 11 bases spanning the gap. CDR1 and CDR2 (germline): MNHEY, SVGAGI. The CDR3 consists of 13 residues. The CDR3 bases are TGTGCCAGCACCAGGACGGCCAATTCACCCCTCCACTTT. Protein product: CASTRTANSPLHF.

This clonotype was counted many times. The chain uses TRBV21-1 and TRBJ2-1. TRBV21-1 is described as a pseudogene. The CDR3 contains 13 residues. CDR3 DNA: TGTGCCAGCAGCAGGAAGGGTTACAATGAGCAGTTCTTC. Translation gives CASSRKGYNEQFF.